Sequencing of this T cell receptor beta chain was carried out in a study of control samples from healthy donors and cancer patients. Here immunoSEQ multiplex PCR was the method, and the copy in TCRdb shows in-frame clones only, minus some. The data hold about 190,000 clones, with 91% observed a single time. Trimming pared 1 base from V and 1 base from J, leaving 4 bases between. CDR3 length: 13 amino acids. Germline-derived CDR1 and CDR2 are SGHVS and FQNEAQ. The chain is built from TRBV7-8 and TRBJ1-1; D uncertain. The sequenced sample was blood. The receptor comes from a man under 40 in good health. This CDR3 reads CASSLGTNTEAFF. In nucleotides, the CDR3 is TGTGCCAGCAGCTTAGGGACGAACACTGAAGCTTTCTTT.